The T cell receptor beta chain under discussion was sequenced for a study of blood T cells in healthy people across ages (dated by TCRdb to the mid-2010s). Background on the whole study: Template switching captured roughly one uniquely barcoded TCR beta cDNA molecule per two T cells in model experiments. To avoid experimental bias, donors of different ages were distributed randomly across sequencing lanes. Four age groups were formed from the donors: young (average roughly 16 years), middle-aged (around 39), aged (62) and long-lived (roughly 88). For two donors (one aged 18 to 30 and one aged 80 or older), the study analyzed two additional independent replicas of 1 million unique cDNA reads from the same blood draw. Age-related changes in TCR beta repertoire diversity were measured in the study by deep sequencing normalized with unique cDNA molecular identifiers.

The library was made by 5' RACE. A second PCR of roughly 6 to 11 cycles was run with a J-beta primer mix and a sample-barcoded 5' primer. Each TCR beta cDNA molecule received a unique molecular identifier from a template-switch 5' adaptor carrying 12 random nucleotides. At least 2.5 million CDR3-containing paired-end reads were obtained from each sample. All of the RNA was converted into first-strand cDNA using the Mint cDNA synthesis kit, with a TRBC-specific oligonucleotide serving as the primer. After uracil-DNA glycosylase treatment, a first 18-cycle PCR used universal primers M1SS and BC2_uni_R on all cDNA. Processing in the source paper ran as follows. Normalization of each sample was performed by random selection of 1 million high-quality reads, each carrying a distinct molecular identifier. Reads with shared molecular identifiers were discarded instead of being binned into consensus sequences. MiTCR, set to a Q25 quality threshold and the strictest error-elimination algorithm, was used for CDR3 identification, clonotype clustering and error correction. A nonparametric unseen species model with Euler transformation was used to estimate lower-bound total TCR beta diversity. TCRdb cleaned the public reads at Q25 with fastp, built clones with MiXCR and kept in-frame beta chains. Rows are unified per CDR3 protein, each entry keeping the most common DNA and genes. Here the V and J calls rest on TCRdb's processing, not on the authors' analysis. The sample table records approximately 1,700,000 distinct CDR3 sequences; about 39% of these occur just once. More than 20% of the sample is held by the ten biggest clonotypes.

On the study overall, not on this receptor specifically: Observed TCR beta diversity per million T cells fell roughly linearly with age, and a significant reduction was already apparent by age about 43. Estimates of total diversity from one million sequenced T cells were regarded as lower bounds and underestimates. Compared with the aged group, more naive CD4+ T cells, fewer expanded clones and increased TCR diversity were shown by the long-lived group, suggesting age selection. Donor CMV infection status was unknown, potentially confounding age-related changes in expanded clonotypes. Bulk unsorted PBMC profiling prevented conclusive comparison of naive and antigen-experienced compartments. A strong correlation was found between observed TCR beta diversity and the percentage of naive T cells measured by flow cytometry.

Measured from the cysteine to the phenylalanine, the CDR3 is 12 residues long. Solely the CDR3 DNA is kept, with 36 bases framed from the first base. V gives up 3 bases and J gives up 8 bases, and the segment between their germline ends measures 8 bases. Of note for this clonotype: There is no known antigen for this receptor. No clone much larger than this one lies a single base away; base qualities are absent.

Donors were around 37 systemically healthy Caucasian individuals from Russia aged about 6 to 100 years. Approximately 9.3 milliliters of peripheral blood were collected from each donor into EDTA-treated Vacutainer tubes. PBMCs were isolated by Ficoll-Paque density-gradient centrifugation, with at least 7 million obtained per sample. Total RNA was extracted from PBMCs with Trizol reagent, with at least 5.5 micrograms obtained per sample. For every donor, flow cytometry on a PBMC aliquot measured the percentage of naive CD45RAhigh/CD27high T cells. The specimen was blood. Rearrangement joined TRBV12-3 or TRBV12-4 to TRBJ2-1; too little of a D gene remains to name it. The receptor's source is a human donor in good health. The CDR3 loop reads CASSFEVDEQFF. The sequenced DNA: TGTGCCAGCAGTTTTGAGGTGGATGAGCAGTTCTTC.